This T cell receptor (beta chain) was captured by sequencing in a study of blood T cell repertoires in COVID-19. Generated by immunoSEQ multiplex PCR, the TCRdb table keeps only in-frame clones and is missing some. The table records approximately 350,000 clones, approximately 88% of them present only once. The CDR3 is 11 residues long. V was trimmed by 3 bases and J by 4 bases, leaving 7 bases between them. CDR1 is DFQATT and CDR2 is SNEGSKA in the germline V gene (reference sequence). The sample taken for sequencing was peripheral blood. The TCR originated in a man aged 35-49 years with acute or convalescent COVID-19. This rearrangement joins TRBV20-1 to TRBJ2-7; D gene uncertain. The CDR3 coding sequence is TGCAGTGCTAGCACTTTATACGAGCAGTACTTC. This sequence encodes CSASTLYEQYF.